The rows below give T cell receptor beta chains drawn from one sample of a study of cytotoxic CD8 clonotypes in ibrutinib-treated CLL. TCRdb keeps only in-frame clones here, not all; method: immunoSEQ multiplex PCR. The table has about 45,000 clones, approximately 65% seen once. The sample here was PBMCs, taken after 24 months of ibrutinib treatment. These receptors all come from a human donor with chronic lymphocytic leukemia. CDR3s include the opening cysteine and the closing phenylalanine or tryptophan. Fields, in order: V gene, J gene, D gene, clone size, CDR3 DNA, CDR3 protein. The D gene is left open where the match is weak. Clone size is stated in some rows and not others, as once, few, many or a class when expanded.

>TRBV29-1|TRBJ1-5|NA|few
TGCAGCGTTCAAACCGGGACCGGACTCGGTAATCAGCCCCAGCATTTT
CSVQTGTGLGNQPQHF
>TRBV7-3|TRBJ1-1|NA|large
TGTGCCAGCAGCTTAACGTCAGTGAGTGAAGCTTTCTTT
CASSLTSVSEAFF
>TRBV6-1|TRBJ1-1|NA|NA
TGTGCCAGCATCGAATCGGGCAGCCTCCTCGCTTTCTTT
CASIESGSLLAFF
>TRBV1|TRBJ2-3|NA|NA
TGCACCAGCAGCCACCCCCCACCGGTAAGCGGCACAGATACGCAGTATTTT
CTSSHPPPVSGTDTQYF
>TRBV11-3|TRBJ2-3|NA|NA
TGTGCCAGCAGCTTAGTGGGGCGGGGTGACGATACGCAGTATTTT
CASSLVGRGDDTQYF
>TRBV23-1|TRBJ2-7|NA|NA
TGCGCCAGCAGTCAATCGGGGGGGCCCGACTCCAAAATCGACGAGCAGTACTTC
CASSQSGGPDSKIDEQYF
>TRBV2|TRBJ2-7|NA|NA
TGTGCCAGCAGAGGGACCGACCTCAGCGAGCAGTACTTC
CASRGTDLSEQYF
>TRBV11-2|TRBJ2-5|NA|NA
TGTGCCAGCAGCTTAAAAACAGGGACCCAAGAGACCCAGTACTTC
CASSLKTGTQETQYF
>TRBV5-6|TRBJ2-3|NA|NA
TGTGCCAGCAGCTTGGGTGCCCTCCATACGCAGTATTTT
CASSLGALHTQYF
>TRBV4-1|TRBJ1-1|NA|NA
TGCGCCAGCAGCCCCGCAGGGGTTTGGACTGAAGCTTTCTTT
CASSPAGVWTEAFF
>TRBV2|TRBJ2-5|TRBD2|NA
TGTGCCAGCAGTGCGGCTAGCGGGGGGCAAGAGACCCAGTACTTC
CASSAASGGQETQYF
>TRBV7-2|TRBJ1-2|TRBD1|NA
TGTGCCAGCAGCTTACTGCGGGGGACAGGGTCGGTTGGCTACACCTTC
CASSLLRGTGSVGYTF
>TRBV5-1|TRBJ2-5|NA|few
TGCGCCAGCAGCTTGCACTATGAGACCCAGTACTTC
CASSLHYETQYF